The rows below give T cell receptor beta chains drawn from one sample of a study of cytomegalovirus exposure and HLA in healthy donors. Sequenced by immunoSEQ multiplex PCR; TCRdb stores in-frame clones only, minus some. The sample lists about 120,000 clones, about two thirds occurring once. Specimen: PBMCs. Receptors originate from a young man in good health and CMV-seronegative. The CDR3 runs from the conserved cysteine through the conserved F or W. D genes are given only for firm matches. Only some rows state a clone size, as once, few, many or a class for expanded clones.

v_call,j_call,d_call,cdr3_length,clone_size,cdr3_nt,cdr3_aa
TRBV6-1,TRBJ2-7,TRBD2,15,.,TGTGCCAGCAGTGAATTTCTAGCGGGTTCCTACGAGCAGTACTTC,CASSEFLAGSYEQYF
TRBV11-2,TRBJ2-7,TRBD2,15,.,TGTGCCAGCAGCTTAGACCCGGGGGGGAACTACGAGCAGTACTTC,CASSLDPGGNYEQYF
TRBV6-5,TRBJ1-2,.,13,.,TGTGCCAGCAGCAAGGACAGCTTCTATGGCTACACCTTC,CASSKDSFYGYTF
TRBV5-1,TRBJ2-7,TRBD1,16,.,TGCGCCAGCAAAAAGGGGGGACAGGGGGTCCCCTACGAGCAGTACTTC,CASKKGGQGVPYEQYF
TRBV4-2,TRBJ1-5,.,14,.,TGTGCCAGCAGCCAGGTCCAGGTTCATCAGCCCCAGCATTTT,CASSQVQVHQPQHF
TRBV5-6,TRBJ2-7,.,14,.,TGTGCCAGCACTAACACAGGGCTACACAACGAGCAGTACTTC,CASTNTGLHNEQYF
TRBV6-5,TRBJ1-2,TRBD1,15,once,TGTGCCAGCAGACAAGAGGGGGCTGTCGTCTATGGCTACACCTTC,CASRQEGAVVYGYTF
TRBV5-4,TRBJ2-7,TRBD1,14,.,TGTGCCAGCAGCTTGCGGACAGGACCCTACGAGCAGTACTTC,CASSLRTGPYEQYF
TRBV27,TRBJ2-7,TRBD1,13,.,TGTGCCAGCAGCGAAGTCCCAGGGGGCGAGCAGTACTTC,CASSEVPGGEQYF
TRBV5-6,TRBJ2-3,TRBD1,16,.,TGTGCCAGCAGCTTTGGACAGGGGAGGAGCACAGATACGCAGTATTTT,CASSFGQGRSTDTQYF
TRBV9,TRBJ1-5,TRBD1,15,.,TGTGCCAGCAGCGTAACGGACAGGGGAGACCAGCCCCAGCATTTT,CASSVTDRGDQPQHF
TRBV18,TRBJ1-2,.,13,.,TGTGCCAGCTCACTCGCACAGGACTATGGCTACACCTTC,CASSLAQDYGYTF
TRBV27,TRBJ1-1,.,12,many,TGTGCCAGCAGGACAGGGAACACTGAAGCTTTCTTT,CASRTGNTEAFF
TRBV5-4,TRBJ2-1,TRBD1,14,.,TGTGCCAGCACCTCGACAGGGGGATACAATGAGCAGTTCTTC,CASTSTGGYNEQFF
TRBV20-1,TRBJ2-3,.,11,.,TGCAGTACTTCCTTCCGACTCTTCCCGTATTTT,CSTSFRLFPYF
TRBV7-6,TRBJ1-6,.,14,.,TGTGCCAGCAGCTCTAGCTCCTATAATTCACCCCTCCACTTT,CASSSSSYNSPLHF
TRBV7-8,TRBJ2-5,.,15,.,TGTGCCAGCAGCCTAAACAGGAGAAGGGAAGAGACCCAGTACTTC,CASSLNRRREETQYF
TRBV5-6,TRBJ1-1,.,13,.,TGTGCCAGCAGTTTTGGACACTACACTGAAGCTTTCTTT,CASSFGHYTEAFF
TRBV27,TRBJ2-7,.,15,.,TGTGCCAGCCGGTTAACGACAGGCGGCTCCTACGAGCAGTACTTC,CASRLTTGGSYEQYF
TRBV29-1,TRBJ1-2,TRBD1,13,.,TGCAGCGTTGGGGACAGGGGTTGGGGCGGCTACACCTTC,CSVGDRGWGGYTF
TRBV5-6,TRBJ1-2,.,16,.,TGTGCCAGCAGGCCGGGTCGACGATATATTAACTATGGCTACACCTTC,CASRPGRRYINYGYTF
TRBV19,TRBJ1-5,TRBD1,15,.,TGTGCCAGTAGATCGGACAGGATCCTCAATCAGCCCCAGCATTTT,CASRSDRILNQPQHF
TRBV9,TRBJ2-3,TRBD2,17,.,TGTGCCAGCAGCGTAGGGGCTAGCGGGGGGTACACAGATACGCAGTATTTT,CASSVGASGGYTDTQYF
TRBV4-2,TRBJ1-4,TRBD1,18,.,TGTGCCAGCAGCCATATTACAGGGGTGGGAAGGACTAATGAAAAACTGTTTTTT,CASSHITGVGRTNEKLFF
TRBV11-2,TRBJ2-3,TRBD2,18,.,TGTGCCAGCAGCTCCGGTTTTGTAGCGGGGGGGGCGTCAGATACGCAGTATTTT,CASSSGFVAGGASDTQYF
TRBV9,TRBJ1-4,.,14,.,TGTGCCAGCAGCGTCTTTATGGTAGATGAAAAACTGTTTTTT,CASSVFMVDEKLFF
TRBV27,TRBJ1-1,TRBD1,14,once,TGTGCCAGCAGTCCGGGACAGTTTAACACTGAAGCTTTCTTT,CASSPGQFNTEAFF
TRBV7-2,TRBJ1-1,.,14,once,TGTGCCAGCAGCTTTAACGTTCACGGCACTGAAGCTTTCTTT,CASSFNVHGTEAFF
TRBV10-3,TRBJ2-7,.,15,.,TGTGCCATCAGTGAGAACTCAGGGATTGTCTACGAGCAGTACTTC,CAISENSGIVYEQYF
TRBV19,TRBJ1-3,.,13,.,TGTGCCAGTTCCCTTGCCGGGGGGAGCACCATATATTTT,CASSLAGGSTIYF
TRBV9,TRBJ2-7,.,11,few,TGTGCCAGCAGCGCGGGCTACGAGCAGTACTTC,CASSAGYEQYF
TRBV28,TRBJ2-5,TRBD1,14,.,TGTGCCAGCAAACGGACAGGGTCCCAAGGGGCCCAGTACTTC,CASKRTGSQGAQYF
TRBV19,TRBJ2-3,.,14,.,TGTGCCAGTAGTTCCCCCTTCAGGACAGATACGCAGTATTTT,CASSSPFRTDTQYF
TRBV2,TRBJ1-2,.,10,.,TGTGCCAGCAGTGAAGCGCGGGACACCTTC,CASSEARDTF
TRBV6-1,TRBJ1-4,.,14,.,TGTGCCAGCAGGGTGACATCCCAAGGTGAAAAACTGTTTTTT,CASRVTSQGEKLFF
TRBV6-5,TRBJ2-1,TRBD2,15,few,TGTGCCAGCACCGCACTAGCGAGCTCCTACAATGAGCAGTTCTTC,CASTALASSYNEQFF
TRBV11-2,TRBJ2-7,.,13,.,TGTGCCAGCAGCTTAGTCCCCATCTACGAGCAGTACTTC,CASSLVPIYEQYF
TRBV28,TRBJ2-7,TRBD1,13,.,TGTGCCAGCAGTTCGGGACAGGGCTACGAGCAGTACTTC,CASSSGQGYEQYF
TRBV11-2,TRBJ2-7,TRBD1,13,.,TGTGCCAGCAGCTTACAGGGGGCCTACGAGCAGTACTTC,CASSLQGAYEQYF
TRBV29-1,TRBJ2-7,.,10,.,TGCAGCGTCCGGACGGGAGAGCAGTACTTC,CSVRTGEQYF
TRBV4-1,TRBJ2-1,.,15,.,TGCGCCAGCAGCCAAGATTTCCGGGGGAGCAATGAGCAGTTCTTC,CASSQDFRGSNEQFF
TRBV5-1,TRBJ2-3,TRBD2,18,.,TGCGCCAGCAGCCTCACTAGCGGGGAGGGCATTTACACAGATACGCAGTATTTT,CASSLTSGEGIYTDTQYF
TRBV18,TRBJ1-1,.,14,.,TGTGCCAGCTCACCCACGTCGGGGGAAACTGAAGCTTTCTTT,CASSPTSGETEAFF
TRBV29-1,TRBJ2-5,.,15,.,TGCAGCGTTGAAGATCTTTTGGACTCTCAAGAGACCCAGTACTTC,CSVEDLLDSQETQYF
TRBV29-1,TRBJ2-1,TRBD1,14,few,TGCAGCGTCGACAGGGGGTTTACCTACAATGAGCAGTTCTTC,CSVDRGFTYNEQFF
TRBV6-5,TRBJ2-1,TRBD2,15,.,TGTGCCAGCAGTTGGGGACTAGAGGCAAGCAATGAGCAGTTCTTC,CASSWGLEASNEQFF
TRBV7-2,TRBJ1-1,.,14,few,TGTGCCAGCAGCTTATACCAGGGCTACACTGAAGCTTTCTTT,CASSLYQGYTEAFF
TRBV6-1,TRBJ2-3,.,12,.,TGTGCCAGCAGCGGTCCCACAGATACGCAGTATTTT,CASSGPTDTQYF
TRBV19,TRBJ2-1,TRBD2,16,.,TGTGCCAGTAGTTCTGGACTAGCGGGGTCTTTGTATGAGCAGTTCTTC,CASSSGLAGSLYEQFF
TRBV29-1,TRBJ2-2,.,13,.,TGCAGCGTCAGGGTTCAGGACACCGGGGAGCTGTTTTTT,CSVRVQDTGELFF
TRBV29-1,TRBJ2-3,TRBD2,14,once,TGCAGCGTTGACGGGCGGGGGGGTCCAGATACGCAGTATTTT,CSVDGRGGPDTQYF
TRBV7-2,TRBJ2-4,.,18,once,TGTGCCAGCAGCCCAGAGGCGATGGCCTACCCCGCCAAAAACATTCAGTACTTC,CASSPEAMAYPAKNIQYF
TRBV5-1,TRBJ2-5,.,13,.,TGCGCCAACAGCAGCGCGTCACAAGAGACCCAGTACTTC,CANSSASQETQYF
TRBV5-5,TRBJ1-1,TRBD1,16,.,TGTGCCAGCAGCTTGGCCCCCGGGACAGGGGAGACTGAAGCTTTCTTT,CASSLAPGTGETEAFF
TRBV2,TRBJ1-1,.,14,.,TGTGCCAGCAGTGAGGGCCTCATGAACACTGAAGCTTTCTTT,CASSEGLMNTEAFF
TRBV6-6,TRBJ2-7,.,13,once,TGTGCCAGCAGTTACGAGGCGGCCTACGAGCAGTACTTC,CASSYEAAYEQYF
TRBV6-1,TRBJ1-6,.,14,once,TGTGCCAGCCGATTTATAGTTCAAAATTCACCCCTCCACTTT,CASRFIVQNSPLHF
TRBV4-3,TRBJ1-6,TRBD1,14,.,TGCGCCAGCAGCCTTTATAGACAGGGGTCACCCCTCCACTTT,CASSLYRQGSPLHF
TRBV7-2,TRBJ2-5,.,14,.,TGTGCCAGCAGCTTAGCAATCAGGGATGAGACCCAGTACTTC,CASSLAIRDETQYF